Below, 25 T cell receptor beta chains from the same sample are listed, as sequenced in a study of blood T cell repertoires in COVID-19. Assay used: immunoSEQ multiplex PCR; TCRdb lists only in-frame clones, some missing. The sample comprises roughly 220,000 clones, about 85% of which are singletons, and around 20% rests with the top ten. The source material was peripheral blood. Receptors originate from a man under 40 with active or convalescent COVID-19.

This chain connects TRBV24-1 to TRBJ2-1, with TRBD2 matching over 9 bases. The CDR3 sequence is 17 residues long. Germline lookup yields CDR1 KGHDR and CDR2 SFDVKD. J was trimmed by 4 bases and V by 0 bases; bases with no gene match: 6. The DNA for the CDR3 is TGTGCCACCAGTGATTTGCCGACTAGCGGCCAGTACAATGAGCAGTTCTTC. This gives the protein CATSDLPTSGQYNEQFF.

This chain joins TRBV27 and TRBJ2-7; D uncertain. V shed 7 bases and J shed 3 bases, with 10 bases lying between them. The germline gives CDR1 MNHEY, CDR2 SMNVEV (reference sequence). The CDR3 is made up of 12 amino acids. In nucleotides, the CDR3 is TGTGCCAGCACCCCGCCGGTCTACGAGCAGTACTTC. Translating gives CASTPPVYEQYF.

This chain connects TRBV18 to TRBJ2-7, with 7 positions matching TRBD1. V lost 3 bases, J lost 2 bases, and 4 bases stayed unmatched. Germline CDR1 and CDR2: KGHSH and LQKENI. This CDR3 is 14 amino acids long. The CDR3 DNA is TGTGCCAGCTCACCGCCGGGACAGCCCTACGAGCAGTACTTC. It encodes CASSPPGQPYEQYF.

The V and J genes are TRBV7-2 and TRBJ2-1; the D gene is possibly TRBD1 (6 bases). This CDR3 spans 15 amino acids. Deletions cut 5 bases from V and 0 bases from J, with 11 bases between. The germline CDR1 and CDR2 sequences are SGHTA and FQGNSA. The CDR3 sequence is CASSQGGGSYNEQFF. The CDR3 DNA reads as TGTGCCAGCAGCCAAGGGGGTGGCTCCTACAATGAGCAGTTCTTC.

The rearrangement joins TRBV19 to TRBJ1-5; a possible D gene is TRBD1 (6 bases). CDR1 and CDR2 (germline): LNHDA, SQIVND (reference sequence). CDR3 size: 16 residues. V was cut by 3 bases and J by 1 base, with 13 bases left in between. CDR3 sequence reads: CASSMRRQVSNQPQHF. CDR3 nucleotide sequence: TGTGCCAGTAGTATGCGGAGACAGGTGAGCAATCAGCCCCAGCATTTT. The whole variable domain, remainder taken from reference TRBV19 and TRBJ1-5, is DGGITQSPKYLFRKEGQNVTLSCEQNLNHDAMYWYRQDPGQGLRLIYYSQIVNDFQKGDIAEGYSVSREKKESFPLTVTSAQKNPTAFYLCASSMRRQVSNQPQHFGDGTRLSIL.

CDR3 amino acids: CASSPTIGSEQYF. In DNA, the CDR3 is TGTGCCAGCAGCCCTACTATTGGGAGCGAGCAGTACTTC. J is TRBJ2-7 and V is TRBV7-9, with a tentative D call TRBD2 (5 bases). Per the germline V gene, CDR1 is SEHNR and CDR2 is FQNEAQ (reference sequence). The CDR3 consists of 13 residues. Between the trimmed V and J ends, which lost 5 bases and 6 bases, there was a span of 14 bases.

This clone came up once. V and J are TRBV6-1 and TRBJ1-5, with D possibly matching TRBD1 (6 bases). CDR3 length equals 15 residues. The germline V gene encodes CDR1 MNHNS and CDR2 SASEGT. V lost 7 bases to trimming and J lost 0 bases, with 13 bases between them. CDR3 protein: CASTLRGNSNQPQHF. In nucleotides, the CDR3 is TGTGCCAGCACTTTGAGGGGGAATAGCAATCAGCCCCAGCATTTT.

This rearrangement joins TRBV5-6 to TRBJ2-7; TRBD1 matches at 10 bases. Germline V CDR1 and CDR2: SGHDT, YYEEEE. The CDR3 consists of 15 residues. V lost 2 bases, J lost 4 bases, and 6 bases stayed unmatched. As DNA, the CDR3 is TGTGCCAGCAGCTTCCGGGACAGGGGTTGGTACGAGCAGTACTTC. Its protein is CASSFRDRGWYEQYF. Looking up the rest from reference TRBV5-6 and TRBJ2-7 gives the full variable domain: DAGVTQSPTHLIKTRGQQVTLRCSPKSGHDTVSWYQQALGQGPQFIFQYYEEEERQRGNFPDRFSGHQFPNYSSELNVNALLLGDSALYLCASSFRDRGWYEQYFGPGTRLTVT.

Remarks on this clone: This sample also contains other DNA sequences that code for the same CDR3. This sequence joins TRBV27 and TRBJ2-1, with TRBD2 matching 7 bases. CDR3 size: 14 residues. The germline gives CDR1 MNHEY, CDR2 SMNVEV (reference sequence). With V trimmed by 3 bases and J by 3 bases, 2 bases remained unmatched. This CDR3 reads CASSFGGNYNEQFF. The CDR3 DNA is TGTGCCAGCAGTTTCGGGGGGAACTACAATGAGCAGTTCTTC.

This chain links TRBV6-5 with TRBJ2-6; 10 nucleotides align to TRBD1. J lost 2 bases, V lost 4 bases, and 2 bases had no gene match. CDR1 is MNHEY, CDR2 SVGAGI, per germline. This CDR3 comprises 16 residues. The CDR3 is CASSSGTGAGANVLTF. The CDR3 nucleotides are TGTGCCAGCAGTTCCGGGACAGGGGCTGGGGCCAACGTCCTGACTTTC.

This clone was recorded only once. CDR3 bases: TGTGCCAGCAGTACCCTCCCAGGGAAGAGCTATGGCTACACCTTC. It is translated as CASSTLPGKSYGYTF. V gene TRBV28 combines with J gene TRBJ1-2; D may be TRBD1 (5 bases). The V end was cut by 5 bases, the J end by 4 bases, with 17 bases between. Germline loops: CDR1 MDHEN, CDR2 SYDVKM. The CDR3 sequence is 15 residues long.

This clone was seen only once. The rearrangement uses TRBV4-3 and TRBJ2-1, with 8 bases aligning to TRBD2. The CDR3 is made up of 17 amino acids. Germline values: CDR1 LGHNA, CDR2 YSLEER. With V trimmed by 0 bases and J by 5 bases, 9 bases remained unmatched. DNA of the CDR3: TGCGCCAGCAGCCAAGATGTCCTAGCGGGCGTGAACAATGAGCAGTTCTTC. Amino acids: CASSQDVLAGVNNEQFF.

This CDR3 reads CASSIGTGVSGANVLTF. For the CDR3, the DNA is TGTGCCAGTAGTATCGGGACAGGGGTCTCTGGGGCCAACGTCCTGACTTTC. The V gene is TRBV19, the J gene TRBJ2-6; 10 bases align to TRBD1. This CDR3 is built from 17 residues. Germline V gives CDR1 LNHDA, CDR2 SQIVND (reference sequence). V trimming: 3 bases; J trimming: 0 bases; junction bases outside the gene matches: 2.

V and J are TRBV7-9 and TRBJ1-1; D not resolved. The CDR3 runs 12 residues. Deletions cut 7 bases from V and 5 bases from J, with 11 bases between. CDR1 and CDR2 (germline): SEHNR, FQNEAQ (reference sequence). The CDR3 nucleotides read TGTGCCAGCACCCGAGGTTGGACTGAAGCTTTCTTT. It yields the protein CASTRGWTEAFF.

This chain connects TRBV15 to TRBJ1-6; D not certain. Germline CDR1 LNHNV, CDR2 YYDKDF (reference sequence). The V and J ends lost 0 bases and 5 bases respectively, with 5 bases between them. CDR3 length: 14 amino acids. The CDR3 nucleotides read TGTGCCACCAGCAGAGACGGGGATAATTCACCCCTCCACTTT. Protein: CATSRDGDNSPLHF.

Written as DNA, the CDR3 is TGCAGCGTTGGCTGGCAGGAAGCCTATGGCTACACCTTC. It translates to CSVGWQEAYGYTF. The V and J genes are TRBV29-1 and TRBJ1-2; D uncertain. V was trimmed by 4 bases and J by 4 bases, leaving 13 bases between them. Germline CDR1 reads SQVTM; CDR2 reads ANQGSEA. The CDR3 spans 13 residues.

The gene calls are TRBV3-1 (or the pseudogene TRBV3-2) and TRBJ2-3; D possibly corresponds to TRBD2 (5 bases). V was pared by 1 base and J by 4 bases, with 15 bases between. The CDR3 has 16 residues. CDR1 is LGHDT and CDR2 is YNNKEL in the germline V gene (reference sequence). The CDR3 loop is CASSQGSGRTADTQYF. The CDR3 DNA sequence: TGTGCCAGCAGCCAAGGATCGGGAAGGACGGCAGATACGCAGTATTTT.

The V call is TRBV5-1, the J call TRBJ2-7; 8 nucleotides match TRBD1. Germline V CDR1 and CDR2: SGHRS, YFSETQ. V lost 0 bases, J lost 6 bases, and 8 bases stayed unmatched. This CDR3 is built from 15 residues. DNA of the CDR3: TGCGCCAGCAGCTTGGCCGTGGACAGGGTCGCCGAGCAGTACTTC. Encoded protein: CASSLAVDRVAEQYF.

The rearrangement uses TRBV15 and TRBJ2-7, with 8 bases that match TRBD2. The germline gives CDR1 LNHNV, CDR2 YYDKDF (reference sequence). The CDR3 consists of 14 residues. Unmatched junction bases numbered 4, after V lost 0 bases and J lost 6 bases. CDR3 protein: CATSREREAGEQYF. CDR3 coding DNA: TGTGCCACCAGCAGAGAGCGGGAGGCCGGCGAGCAGTACTTC.

The J gene is TRBJ2-7, the V gene TRBV6-5; 9 bases align to TRBD1. The germline gives CDR1 MNHEY, CDR2 SVGAGI. CDR3 size: 14 residues. The trim removed 6 bases at V and 2 bases at J, leaving 5 bases unmatched. The CDR3 region has the DNA TGTGCCAGCAGGTGGGACAGGGAGGCCTACGAGCAGTACTTC. Protein: CASRWDREAYEQYF.

This clone came up once. The V and J genes are TRBV6-5 and TRBJ2-1; perhaps TRBD1 as D (6 bases). The length of the CDR3 is 12 residues. Trimming shortened V by 6 bases and J by 7 bases, and 10 bases separated the two germline ends. Germline-derived CDR1 and CDR2 are MNHEY and SVGAGI. CDR3 bases: TGTGCCAGCAGATTACAGGGAAATGAGCAGTTCTTC. Protein product: CASRLQGNEQFF.

This chain uses TRBV29-1 with TRBJ2-1; 12 bases fit TRBD2. This CDR3 is 14 amino acids long. Germline trimming cut 3 bases from V and 5 bases from J; bases unmatched to any gene: 2. Germline V gene lookup returns CDR1 SQVTM and CDR2 ANQGSEA. CDR3 sequence (DNA): TGCAGCGTTGATCGACTAGCGGGAGACAATGAGCAGTTCTTC. Amino acid sequence: CSVDRLAGDNEQFF.

The V gene is TRBV19, the J gene TRBJ1-2; 7 bases are a match to TRBD1. Germline assignment: CDR1 LNHDA and CDR2 SQIVND (reference sequence). After removal of 5 bases from V and 2 bases from J, the junction contained 5 bases not matched to a gene. The CDR3 length is 14 residues. In DNA, the CDR3 is TGTGCCAGTAGTGAGGACAGGCGGAACTATGGCTACACCTTC. Its translation: CASSEDRRNYGYTF.

The chain uses TRBV18 and TRBJ1-4, with 8 bases identical to TRBD1. CDR1 KGHSH and CDR2 LQKENI come from the germline V gene. This CDR3 contains 15 residues. The trim removed 3 bases at V and 7 bases at J, leaving 7 bases unmatched. The CDR3 region has the DNA TGTGCCAGCTCACCGGAGGACAGGGCGTCTGAAAAACTGTTTTTT. Translating gives CASSPEDRASEKLFF.

V usage is TRBV11-2 and J usage is TRBJ2-3; 7 positions match TRBD1. The J segment lost 0 bases and the V segment lost 5 bases, leaving 5 bases of the junction unmatched. Germline V lookup: CDR1 SGHAT, CDR2 FQNNGV. The CDR3 has 15 residues. The CDR3: CASSPGQTSTDTQYF. For the CDR3, the DNA is TGTGCCAGCAGCCCGGGACAGACTAGCACAGATACGCAGTATTTT.